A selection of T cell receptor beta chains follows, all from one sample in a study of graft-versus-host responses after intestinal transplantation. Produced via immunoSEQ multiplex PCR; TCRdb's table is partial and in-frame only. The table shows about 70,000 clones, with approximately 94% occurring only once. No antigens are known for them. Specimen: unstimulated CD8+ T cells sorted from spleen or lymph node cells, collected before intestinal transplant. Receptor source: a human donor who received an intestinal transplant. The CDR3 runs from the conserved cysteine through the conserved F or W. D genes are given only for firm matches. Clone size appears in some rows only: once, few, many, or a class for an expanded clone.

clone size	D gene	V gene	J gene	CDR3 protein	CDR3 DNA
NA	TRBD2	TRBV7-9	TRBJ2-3	CASGAGSADTQYF	TGTGCCAGTGGAGCGGGATCAGCAGATACGCAGTATTTT
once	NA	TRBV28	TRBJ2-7	CASSLTGEKDYEQYF	TGTGCCAGCAGTTTGACGGGAGAAAAGGACTACGAGCAGTACTTC
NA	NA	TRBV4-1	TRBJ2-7	CASSQERRVYEQYF	TGCGCCAGCAGCCAAGAGAGAAGGGTATACGAGCAGTACTTC
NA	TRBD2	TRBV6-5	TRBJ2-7	CASGTSGTYEQYF	TGTGCCAGCGGGACTAGCGGTACCTACGAGCAGTACTTC
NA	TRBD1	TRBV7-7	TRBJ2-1	CASSLAPRTGGSYNEQFF	TGTGCCAGCAGCTTAGCACCGCGGACAGGGGGGTCCTACAATGAGCAGTTCTTC
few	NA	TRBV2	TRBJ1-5	CASSEEGVSNQPQHF	TGTGCCAGCAGTGAAGAGGGGGTTAGCAATCAGCCCCAGCATTTT
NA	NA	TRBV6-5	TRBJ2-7	CASSLTGSEQYF	TGTGCCAGCAGCCTTACAGGGTCCGAGCAGTACTTC
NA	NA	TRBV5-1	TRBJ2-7	CASSTGTLSYEQYF	TGCGCCAGCAGCACCGGGACACTATCCTACGAGCAGTACTTC
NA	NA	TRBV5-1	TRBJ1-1	CASRPQRGVEAFF	TGCGCCAGCAGGCCTCAACGGGGTGTTGAAGCTTTCTTT
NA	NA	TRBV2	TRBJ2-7	CASSAGRGGEQYF	TGTGCCAGCAGCGCCGGGAGAGGGGGTGAGCAGTACTTC
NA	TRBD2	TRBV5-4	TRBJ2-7	CASSLVRTSDEQYF	TGTGCCAGCAGCTTGGTCAGGACTAGTGACGAGCAGTACTTC
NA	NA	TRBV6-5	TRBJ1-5	CAGSPSWTAGEPQHF	TGTGCCGGCAGCCCATCCTGGACGGCGGGGGAGCCCCAGCATTTT
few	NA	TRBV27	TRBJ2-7	CASSGTSGSYEQYF	TGTGCCAGCTCCGGGACGTCGGGCTCCTACGAGCAGTACTTC
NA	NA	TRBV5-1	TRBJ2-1	CASSSWPSSAYNEQFF	TGCGCCAGCAGCTCTTGGCCTAGCTCGGCCTACAATGAGCAGTTCTTC
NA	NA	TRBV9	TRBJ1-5	CASSVGDGGGSNQPQHF	TGTGCCAGCAGCGTAGGGGACGGTGGAGGTAGCAATCAGCCCCAGCATTTT
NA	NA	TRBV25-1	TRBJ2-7	CASSGIGVSDEQYF	TGTGCCAGCAGTGGGATCGGGGTCTCCGACGAGCAGTACTTC
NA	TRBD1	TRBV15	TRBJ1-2	CATSRDTGEDYGYTF	TGTGCCACCAGCAGAGATACAGGGGAGGACTATGGCTACACCTTC
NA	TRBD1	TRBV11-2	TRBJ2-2	CASSPGTGNTGELFF	TGTGCCAGCAGCCCGGGGACAGGGAACACCGGGGAGCTGTTTTTT
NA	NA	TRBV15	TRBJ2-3	CATSRGRTDTQYF	TGTGCCACCAGCAGAGGCCGCACAGATACGCAGTATTTT
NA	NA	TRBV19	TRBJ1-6	CASSIVGYYNSPLHF	TGTGCCAGTAGTATTGTAGGATATTATAATTCACCCCTCCACTTT
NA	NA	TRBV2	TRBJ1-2	CASSEEGRPYF	TGTGCCAGCAGTGAAGAGGGGCGTCCCTATTTC
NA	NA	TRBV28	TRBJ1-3	CASSLYNANTIYF	TGTGCCAGCAGTTTATATAACGCGAACACCATATATTTT
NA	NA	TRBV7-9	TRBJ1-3	CASSLDSGQGDF	TGTGCCAGCAGCTTAGACTCCGGGCAGGGAGATTTT
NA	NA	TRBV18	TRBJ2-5	CASPPEDWLQETQYF	TGTGCCAGCCCACCCGAAGACTGGTTACAAGAGACCCAGTACTTC
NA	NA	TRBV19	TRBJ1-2	CASSISDGYTF	TGTGCCAGTAGTATCAGCGACGGCTACACCTTC
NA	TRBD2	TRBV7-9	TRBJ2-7	CASSLVAGAYEQYF	TGTGCCAGCAGCTTGGTAGCGGGGGCCTACGAGCAGTACTTC
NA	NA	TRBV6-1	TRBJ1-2	CASSDGMGSYYGYTF	TGTGCCAGCAGTGACGGTATGGGGTCGTACTATGGCTACACCTTC
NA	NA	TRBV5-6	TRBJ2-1	CASSLDLYNEQFF	TGTGCCAGCAGCTTGGACCTTTACAATGAGCAGTTCTTC
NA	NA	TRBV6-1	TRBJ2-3	CASSARWVLVMWADTQYF	TGTGCCAGCAGTGCCCGGTGGGTACTAGTAATGTGGGCAGATACGCAGTATTTT
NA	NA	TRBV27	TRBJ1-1	CATYSSTGMNTEAFF	TGTGCCACCTATTCGTCAACAGGCATGAACACTGAAGCTTTCTTT
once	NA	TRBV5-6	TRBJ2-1	CASSAGHSNEQFF	TGTGCCAGCAGCGCGGGACATAGCAATGAGCAGTTCTTC
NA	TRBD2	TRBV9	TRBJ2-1	CASSVQTSGPHNEQFF	TGTGCCAGCAGCGTACAAACTAGCGGGCCACACAATGAGCAGTTCTTC
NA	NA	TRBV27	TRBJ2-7	CASSFYRGPDYEQYF	TGTGCCAGCAGTTTTTACCGTGGGCCCGACTACGAGCAGTACTTC
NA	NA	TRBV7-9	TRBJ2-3	CATHPRDPSGNTQYF	TGTGCCACCCACCCCCGGGACCCTTCGGGGAATACGCAGTATTTT
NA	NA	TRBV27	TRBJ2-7	CASSLTSTYEQYF	TGTGCCAGCAGTCTGACATCTACCTACGAGCAGTACTTC
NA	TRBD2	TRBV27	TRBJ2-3	CASSSYSGSGADTQYF	TGTGCCAGCAGTTCCTATAGCGGGAGTGGGGCAGATACGCAGTATTTT
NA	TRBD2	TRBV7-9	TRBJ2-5	CASSLIGLAFGFKETQYF	TGTGCCAGCAGCTTAATTGGACTAGCGTTCGGGTTTAAAGAGACCCAGTACTTC
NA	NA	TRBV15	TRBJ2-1	CATSREYDRQFYNEQFF	TGTGCCACCAGCAGAGAATACGACAGACAGTTCTACAATGAGCAGTTCTTC
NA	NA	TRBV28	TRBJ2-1	CASSATGLRGGYNEQFF	TGTGCCAGCAGTGCCACGGGATTGCGGGGAGGTTACAATGAGCAGTTCTTC
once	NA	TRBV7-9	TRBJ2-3	CASSLDAPNTDTQYF	TGTGCCAGCAGCTTAGATGCACCCAACACAGATACGCAGTATTTT
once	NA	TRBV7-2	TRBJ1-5	CASSHSLGAASQPQHF	TGTGCCAGCAGCCATTCTCTGGGGGCAGCAAGTCAGCCCCAGCATTTT
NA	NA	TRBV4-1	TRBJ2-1	CASSSQVNEQFF	TGCGCCAGCAGCTCCCAGGTCAATGAGCAGTTCTTC
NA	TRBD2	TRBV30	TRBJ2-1	CAWTGTSGGNEQFF	TGTGCCTGGACCGGGACTAGCGGGGGCAATGAGCAGTTCTTC
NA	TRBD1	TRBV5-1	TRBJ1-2	CASSHGQGPGYGYTF	TGCGCCAGCAGCCACGGACAGGGGCCCGGCTATGGCTACACCTTC
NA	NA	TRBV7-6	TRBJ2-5	CASSSWMETQYF	TGTGCCAGCAGCTCCTGGATGGAGACCCAGTACTTC